In this sample, the clone carrying this T cell receptor (beta chain) turned up a few times. This entry is derived from a study of blood T cell repertoires in COVID-19. Study details: The United States, Italy and Spain were the sources of the acute and convalescent COVID-19 samples.

This table comes from immunoSEQ multiplex PCR, and its TCRdb copy is limited to in-frame clones, with some not included. The table has about 160,000 clones, about 86% seen once; the top ten hold 10%. Seattle researchers signed up patients amid active infection and tracked them longitudinally. This TCR derives from a woman between 65 and 79 years old with COVID-19, enrolled during active disease. The sequenced material came from peripheral blood.

In DNA, the CDR3 is TGTGCCAGCAGTACGGACACGGCAAGGCCACCCCTCCACTTT. As protein: CASSTDTARPPLHF. The chain employs TRBV6-5 and TRBJ1-6; tentative D call: TRBD1 (5 bases). The germline CDR1 and CDR2 sequences are MNHEY and SVGAGI. Trimming shortened V by 5 bases and J by 11 bases, and 16 bases separated the two germline ends. The CDR3 consists of 14 residues.